This TCR beta chain was observed in a study of cytomegalovirus exposure and HLA in healthy donors. Study context: A prior analysis found about 110 million unique TCR beta sequences from approximately 190 million T cells.

The germline CDR1 and CDR2 sequences are KGHSH and LQKENI. The ends were cut back, 2 bases at V and 12 bases at J, with 13 bases in the middle. The CDR3 length is 12 residues. Overall study findings and caveats: When analyzed later, a missense DCLRE1C variant was found to be linked to TCR beta V- and J-gene trimming.

The primer mix had 60 Vbeta and 13 Jbeta primers. This table comes from immunoSEQ multiplex PCR, and its TCRdb copy is limited to in-frame clones, with some not included. The data hold about 170,000 clones, with about 79% observed a single time. Worth noting for this clone: Its antigen is not known.

The chain links TRBV18 to TRBJ1-2; D remains ambiguous. This TCR came from a female donor in good health and CMV-seronegative. Material for sequencing was PBMCs. The CDR3 DNA is TGTGCCAGCTCACCAGGGAGCGGGGAGAACACCTTC. Translating gives CASSPGSGENTF.